This TCR beta chain was recorded in a study of T cell repertoires in cytomegalovirus infection. Study-level information: Public TCR beta signatures marked donors with CMV infection and the matching HLA.

One entry per CDR3 protein, called by TCRdb with MiXCR from the reads. The sample shows hundreds of thousands of distinct CDR3 sequences, around 32% of them seen only once. Concerning this clonotype itself: Its antigen remains unknown.

Study observations and caveats: Based on cumulative public TCR beta family frequency, carriers of CMV plus the relevant HLA were identified. The ex vivo response was dominated by HLA-C-restricted CMV-specific TCR beta clonotypes.

The CDR3 spans 15 residues. The V and J ends lost 7 bases and 1 base, in that order; junction bases with no gene match: 8. Germline V gives CDR1 MNHNS, CDR2 SASEGT. The chain carries TRBV6-1 and TRBJ1-1; 8 positions agree with TRBD1. This clonotype originated in a human donor in good health (CMV status not recorded). Some clones in this sample may be carry-over from other donors' samples. This specimen consisted of cultured PBMCs, obtained from culture after CMV antigen stimulation. CDR3 in DNA: TGTGCCAGCACCTACCGGACAGGGCCGAACACTGAAGCTTTCTTT. Its translation: CASTYRTGPNTEAFF.